The 5 T cell receptor beta chains below come from one sample, sequenced in a study of blood T cell repertoires in COVID-19. Some clones are missing from TCRdb's copy, which holds only in-frame ones; the method was immunoSEQ multiplex PCR. Of roughly 380,000 clones in the sample, 81% were seen once. Input material: peripheral blood. Receptor source: a human donor with acute or convalescent COVID-19. The donor label of this sample is uncertain.

The V and J genes are TRBV5-6 and TRBJ1-2, with D possibly TRBD1 on 6 matching bases. Germline V gene lookup returns CDR1 SGHDT and CDR2 YYEEEE. The CDR3 is made up of 13 amino acids. Trimming removed 5 bases at V and 7 bases at J, with 15 bases between. CDR3 residues: CASRVRGAGGYTF. The DNA for the CDR3 is TGTGCCAGCAGGGTACGGGGGGCCGGTGGCTACACCTTC. The whole variable domain, filled in from reference TRBV5-6 and TRBJ1-2, reads DAGVTQSPTHLIKTRGQQVTLRCSPKSGHDTVSWYQQALGQGPQFIFQYYEEEERQRGNFPDRFSGHQFPNYSSELNVNALLLGDSALYLCASRVRGAGGYTFGSGTRLTVV.

The V call is TRBV7-9, the J call TRBJ1-1, with D possibly matching TRBD1 (5 bases). CDR3 size: 15 residues. V lost 2 bases to trimming and J lost 1 base, with 11 bases between them. Germline CDR1 SEHNR, CDR2 FQNEAQ (reference sequence). The CDR3 region is CASSLSYGQNTEAFF. In DNA form, the CDR3 reads TGTGCCAGCAGCTTAAGTTACGGACAGAACACTGAAGCTTTCTTT.

The CDR3 nucleotides read TGCGCCAGCAGCCAAGATCGGGCGGGAGTAGTAGATACGCAGTATTTT. Translation gives CASSQDRAGVVDTQYF. This chain uses TRBV4-1 with TRBJ2-3, with 7 bases lining up with TRBD2. Germline-derived CDR1 and CDR2 are MGHRA and YSYEKL. The CDR3 totals 16 residues. V shed 0 bases, J shed 5 bases, and the junction held 8 bases outside the gene matches.

In its sample, this clone was seen once. V and J are TRBV11-3 and TRBJ2-1, with D possibly matching TRBD1 (5 bases). V was shortened by 2 bases and J by 9 bases, with 14 bases between the two germline ends. Germline V gives CDR1 SGHNT, CDR2 YENEEA. This CDR3 has 14 residues. The CDR3 DNA is TGTGCCAGCAGCTTAAGTTCCAGGGTAGGTGAGCAGTTCTTC. Amino acid sequence: CASSLSSRVGEQFF.

The rearrangement links TRBV6-6 to TRBJ1-4, with 7 bases aligning to TRBD1. This CDR3 is 14 amino acids long. Trimming removed 6 bases from V and 6 bases from J; junction bases left unmatched: 7. The germline V gene has CDR1 MNHNY and CDR2 SVGAGI (reference sequence). CDR3: CASSPDRVDEKLFF. Here the CDR3 DNA reads TGTGCCAGCAGCCCCGACAGGGTTGATGAAAAACTGTTTTTT.